This section outlines one T cell receptor beta chain sequence together with its context. V was cut by 0 bases and J by 1 base, with 7 bases left in between. The length of the CDR3 is 15 residues. The germline CDR1 and CDR2 sequences are MNHEY and SVGEGT. This sample is drawn from a study of blood T cell repertoires in COVID-19. Study-wide background: Collection of acute and convalescent COVID-19 samples took place in the United States, Italy and Spain.

Authors' analysis steps: Reference gene primer amplification yielded estimated nucleated cell counts. Clones were sequenced by immunoSEQ multiplex PCR, and TCRdb holds only the in-frame ones, with some missing. From that table come the V and J calls and clone size; the DNA was used to work out D and trimming. There are roughly 180,000 clones in the sample; roughly four fifths occur only once, and 7.5% to 8% lies in the top ten. The sample was peripheral blood. The origin of this receptor is a man aged 35-49 years who had recovered from COVID-19. The V and J genes are TRBV6-2 or TRBV6-3 and TRBJ2-4; D is unresolved. The CDR3 nucleotides read TGTGCCAGCAGTTACTCTGAGGTGGCCAAAAACATTCAGTACTTC. It yields the protein CASSYSEVAKNIQYF.